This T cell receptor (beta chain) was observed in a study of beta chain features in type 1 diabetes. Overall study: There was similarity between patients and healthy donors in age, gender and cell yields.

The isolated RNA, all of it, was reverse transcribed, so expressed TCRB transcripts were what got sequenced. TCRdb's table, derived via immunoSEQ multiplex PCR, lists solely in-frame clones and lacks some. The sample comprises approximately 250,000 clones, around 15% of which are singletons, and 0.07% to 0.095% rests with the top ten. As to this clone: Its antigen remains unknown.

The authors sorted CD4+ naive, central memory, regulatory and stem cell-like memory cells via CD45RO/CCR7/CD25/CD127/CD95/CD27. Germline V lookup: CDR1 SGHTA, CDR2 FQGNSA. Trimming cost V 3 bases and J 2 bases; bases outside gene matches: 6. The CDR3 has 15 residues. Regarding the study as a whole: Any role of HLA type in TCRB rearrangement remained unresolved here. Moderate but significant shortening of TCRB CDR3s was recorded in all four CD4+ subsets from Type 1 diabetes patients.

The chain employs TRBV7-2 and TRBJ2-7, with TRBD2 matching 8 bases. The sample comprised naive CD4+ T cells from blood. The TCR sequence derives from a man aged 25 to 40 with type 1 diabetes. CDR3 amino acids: CASSFVAGPTYEQYF. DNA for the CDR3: TGTGCCAGCAGCTTTGTAGCGGGACCTACCTACGAGCAGTACTTC. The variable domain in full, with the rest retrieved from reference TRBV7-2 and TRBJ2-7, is GAGVSQSPSNKVTEKGKDVELRCDPISGHTALYWYRQSLGQGLEFLIYFQGNSAPDKSGLPSDRFSAERTGGSVSTLTIQRTQQEDSAVYLCASSFVAGPTYEQYFGPGTRLTVT.